Shown below are 21 T cell receptor beta chains from a single sample sequenced in a study of blood T cells in healthy people across ages. The authors ran a second PCR of roughly 6 to 12 cycles using a sample-barcoded 5' primer and a J-beta primer mix. Each CDR3 protein is one row after TCRdb ran MiXCR on the 5' RACE reads. The sample includes 600,000 or so distinct CDR3 sequences, approximately 30% of them seen just once. The sequenced sample was blood. All receptors derive from an elderly woman in good health.

At least ten counts were recorded for this clonotype. J is TRBJ2-5 and V is TRBV5-5; D gene uncertain. CDR1 SGHKS and CDR2 YYEKEE come from the germline V gene (reference sequence). The germline V and J ends were trimmed by 4 bases and 1 base, with 11 bases remaining between them. This CDR3 region has 14 residues. DNA for the CDR3: TGTGCCAGCAGCAACCCTCTAGTCCAAGAGACCCAGTACTTC. Amino acids: CASSNPLVQETQYF.

The CDR3 is CAISEPSLYEQYF. In DNA, the CDR3 is TGTGCCATCAGTGAGCCGAGTCTCTACGAGCAGTACTTC. The chain links TRBV10-3 to TRBJ2-5; D gene uncertain. The assigned J gene may be wrong: the sequence end matches TRBJ2-7 better. CDR3 length: 13 residues. Germline V CDR1 and CDR2: ENHRY, SYGVKD.

Only a few counts were recorded for this clonotype. The V gene is TRBV6-2 or TRBV6-3, the J gene TRBJ2-1; D gene unclear. Trimming stripped 2 bases from V and 4 bases from J, with 6 bases between. The CDR3 runs to 13 residues. Germline-derived CDR1 and CDR2 are MNHEY and SVGEGT. The CDR3 spells CASSYRYYNEQFF. The DNA of the CDR3 is TGTGCCAGCAGTTACAGATATTACAATGAGCAGTTCTTC.

The chain recombines TRBV6-5 with TRBJ2-7; D may be TRBD2 (6 bases). With 7 bases removed from V and 6 bases from J, the gap between germline ends came to 13 bases. Germline CDR1 and CDR2: MNHEY and SVGAGI. The CDR3 sequence is 12 residues long. The CDR3 sequence: CASTQAGGEQYF. The CDR3 DNA is TGTGCCAGCACCCAAGCCGGGGGCGAGCAGTACTTC.

This clonotype occurred many times. The J gene is TRBJ2-7, the V gene TRBV29-1; D assignment may be TRBD1 or TRBD2 (6 bases each). CDR3 length: 14 residues. CDR1 and CDR2 (germline): SQVTM, ANQGSEA. V dropped 5 bases and J dropped 0 bases, with 14 bases sitting between them. This CDR3 is CSVKGGLNSYEQYF. The DNA for the CDR3 is TGCAGCGTTAAGGGGGGCCTTAACTCCTACGAGCAGTACTTC.

V usage is TRBV10-3 and J usage is TRBJ1-3; no reliable D call. The V end lost 8 bases, the J end lost 5 bases, and 10 bases lay between the germline ends. The CDR3 spans 12 residues. CDR1 ENHRY and CDR2 SYGVKD come from the germline V gene. In DNA form, the CDR3 reads TGTGCCATCGGGGAAGGCAGAAACACCATATATTTT. It translates to CAIGEGRNTIYF.

The gene calls are TRBV7-2 and TRBJ2-4; D is perhaps TRBD2 (6 bases). Gene TRBJ2-7 matches the end of the DNA better, so the J call may be wrong. CDR3 length: 14 residues. Germline values: CDR1 SGHTA, CDR2 FQGNSA. The chain's CDR3 is CASSFRDGGYEQYF. Written as DNA, the CDR3 is TGTGCCAGCAGCTTCCGGGACGGGGGATACGAGCAGTACTTC.

The V and J genes are TRBV7-2 and TRBJ2-5; a weak D match, TRBD2 (8 bases). Germline V gene lookup returns CDR1 SGHTA and CDR2 FQGNSA. V was cut by 5 bases and J by 4 bases, with 17 bases left in between. CDR3 length equals 15 residues. DNA for the CDR3: TGTGCCAGCAGCACTAGGGGGCGGGGGGCAGAGACCCAGTACTTC. Translating it yields CASSTRGRGAETQYF.

This clonotype was picked up a small number of times. The chain recombines TRBV2 with TRBJ1-4; D is unclear. In germline, CDR1 is SNHLY, CDR2 FYNNEI. The ends were cut back, 9 bases at V and 4 bases at J, with 6 bases in the middle. CDR3 length equals 11 residues. CDR3 protein: CARGLNEKLFF. The CDR3 DNA reads as TGTGCCAGAGGCCTTAATGAAAAACTGTTTTTT.

This clonotype was seen ten or more times. J is TRBJ2-3 and V is TRBV20-1; 7 nucleotides match TRBD1. The CDR3 runs 13 residues. V lost 0 bases, J lost 9 bases, and 6 bases stayed unmatched. CDR1 DFQATT and CDR2 SNEGSKA come from the germline V gene (reference sequence). CDR3 DNA: TGCAGTGCTAGAGACCAGACGACAGGGACGCAGTATTTT. Translating it yields CSARDQTTGTQYF.

For this clonotype: One base away lies a much larger clone, so this may be a sequencing read error. The chain employs TRBV7-2 and TRBJ2-1; D is perhaps TRBD2 (6 bases). Germline values: CDR1 SGHTA, CDR2 FQGNSA. This CDR3 has 14 residues. Trimming stripped 5 bases from V and 9 bases from J, with 17 bases between. CDR3 protein: CASSPSGGWVEQFF. In nucleotides, the CDR3 is TGTGCCAGCAGCCCTAGTGGGGGGTGGGTTGAGCAGTTCTTC.

The chain recombines TRBV28 with TRBJ1-5; a possible D gene is TRBD1 (5 bases). V gave up 3 bases and J gave up 4 bases, with 16 bases separating them. In germline, CDR1 is MDHEN, CDR2 SYDVKM. The CDR3 contains 16 residues. The CDR3, as DNA: TGTGCCAGCAGTTTGCTGGACGGGGCTTTGAATCAGCCCCAGCATTTT. As protein: CASSLLDGALNQPQHF. Full variable domain (missing parts from reference TRBV28 and TRBJ1-5): DVKVTQSSRYLVKRTGEKVFLECVQDMDHENMFWYRQDPGLGLRLIYFSYDVKMKEKGDIPEGYSVSREKKERFSLILESASTNQTSMYLCASSLLDGALNQPQHFGDGTRLSIL.

This clonotype appeared many times. The J gene is TRBJ1-1, the V gene TRBV6-2 or TRBV6-3; D gene unclear. The germline CDR1 and CDR2 sequences are MNHEY and SVGEGT. Trimming took off 3 bases at V and 1 base at J, with 6 bases between the two ends. The CDR3 extends over 13 amino acids. CDR3 protein: CASSYWENTEAFF. CDR3 sequence (DNA): TGTGCCAGCAGTTATTGGGAGAACACTGAAGCTTTCTTT.

The V call is TRBV12-3 or TRBV12-4, the J call TRBJ1-3, with 8 bases identical to TRBD1. The CDR3 contains 14 residues. V lost 6 bases, J lost 2 bases, and 3 bases stayed unmatched. As DNA, the CDR3 is TGTGCCAGCAGCCGACAGGGGCCTGGAAACACCATATATTTT. Protein: CASSRQGPGNTIYF.

The gene calls are TRBV29-1 and TRBJ2-7; 7 bases map to TRBD2. The CDR3 is made up of 16 amino acids. Looked up from germline, CDR1 is SQVTM and CDR2 is ANQGSEA. Here the CDR3 DNA reads TGCAGTGCTGGTGGCAGGGATGCTAGCGGTTCCTACGAGCAGTACTTC. Translated: CSAGGRDASGSYEQYF.

This clonotype occurred many times. The chain carries TRBV28 and TRBJ2-7; no reliable D call. Trimming took off 6 bases at V and 6 bases at J, with 12 bases between the two ends. The CDR3 is 12 amino acids. CDR1 is MDHEN, CDR2 SYDVKM, per germline. CDR3 protein: CASSLRQREQYF. The CDR3 DNA reads as TGTGCCAGCAGCCTTAGGCAGCGCGAGCAGTACTTC.

This clonotype was counted ten times or more. The chain carries TRBV5-1 and TRBJ1-2, with 7 bases fitting TRBD1. CDR1 is SGHRS and CDR2 is YFSETQ in the germline V gene. The CDR3 is made up of 15 amino acids. Losses at the gene ends were 4 bases for V and 2 bases for J; bases not matched to a gene: 8. The CDR3: CASSLTTGQNYGYTF. CDR3 DNA: TGCGCCAGCAGCCTAACCACGGGACAGAACTATGGCTACACCTTC.

This clonotype was counted ten times or more. This sequence joins TRBV7-9 and TRBJ2-3, with D maybe TRBD2 (5 bases). V lost 4 bases to trimming and J lost 5 bases, with 7 bases between them. This CDR3 comprises 12 residues. Germline V CDR1 and CDR2: SEHNR, FQNEAQ (reference sequence). Written as DNA, the CDR3 is TGTGCCAGCAGCTCCGGACTAGATACGCAGTATTTT. It specifies CASSSGLDTQYF.

Worth noting for this clonotype: One base away lies a much larger clone, so this may be a sequencing read error. V gene TRBV6-5 combines with J gene TRBJ2-7, with 9 bases that match TRBD1. Germline values: CDR1 MNHEY, CDR2 SVGAGI. V dropped 5 bases and J dropped 5; count of bases not matched to a gene: 10. The CDR3 sequence is 15 residues long. The CDR3 loop is CASSHQTGGFHEQYF. The CDR3, as DNA: TGTGCCAGCAGTCACCAGACAGGGGGTTTCCACGAGCAGTACTTC.

The V gene is TRBV20-1, the J gene TRBJ1-2; D is possibly TRBD1 (5 bases). The germline V and J ends were trimmed by 4 bases and 4 bases, with 13 bases remaining between them. This CDR3 has 13 residues. Germline loops: CDR1 DFQATT, CDR2 SNEGSKA (reference sequence). This CDR3 reads CSAIKTVSYGYTF. The CDR3 DNA follows: TGCAGTGCTATTAAGACAGTCTCCTATGGCTACACCTTC.

The J gene is TRBJ2-5, the V gene TRBV4-2, with 8 bases matching TRBD2. V lost 2 bases, J lost 1 base, and 3 bases stayed unmatched. The CDR3 contains 15 residues. CDR1 is LGHNA and CDR2 is YNFKEQ in the germline V gene. The CDR3 sequence: CASSQKRGSQETQYF. CDR3 nucleotide sequence: TGTGCCAGCAGCCAAAAGCGGGGGAGCCAAGAGACCCAGTACTTC.